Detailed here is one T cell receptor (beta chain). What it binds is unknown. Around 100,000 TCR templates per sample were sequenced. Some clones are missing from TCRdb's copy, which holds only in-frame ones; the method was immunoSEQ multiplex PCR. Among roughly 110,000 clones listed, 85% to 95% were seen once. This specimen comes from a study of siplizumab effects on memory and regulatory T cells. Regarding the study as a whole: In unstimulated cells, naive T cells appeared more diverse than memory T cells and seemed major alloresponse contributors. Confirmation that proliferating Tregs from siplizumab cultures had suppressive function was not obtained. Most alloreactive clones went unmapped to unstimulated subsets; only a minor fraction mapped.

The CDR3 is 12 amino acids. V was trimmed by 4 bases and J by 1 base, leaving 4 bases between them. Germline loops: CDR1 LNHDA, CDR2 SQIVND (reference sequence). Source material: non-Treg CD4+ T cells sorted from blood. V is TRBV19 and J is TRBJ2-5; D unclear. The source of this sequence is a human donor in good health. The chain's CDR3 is CASSKLQETQYF. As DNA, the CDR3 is TGTGCCAGTAGTAAACTCCAAGAGACCCAGTACTTC.